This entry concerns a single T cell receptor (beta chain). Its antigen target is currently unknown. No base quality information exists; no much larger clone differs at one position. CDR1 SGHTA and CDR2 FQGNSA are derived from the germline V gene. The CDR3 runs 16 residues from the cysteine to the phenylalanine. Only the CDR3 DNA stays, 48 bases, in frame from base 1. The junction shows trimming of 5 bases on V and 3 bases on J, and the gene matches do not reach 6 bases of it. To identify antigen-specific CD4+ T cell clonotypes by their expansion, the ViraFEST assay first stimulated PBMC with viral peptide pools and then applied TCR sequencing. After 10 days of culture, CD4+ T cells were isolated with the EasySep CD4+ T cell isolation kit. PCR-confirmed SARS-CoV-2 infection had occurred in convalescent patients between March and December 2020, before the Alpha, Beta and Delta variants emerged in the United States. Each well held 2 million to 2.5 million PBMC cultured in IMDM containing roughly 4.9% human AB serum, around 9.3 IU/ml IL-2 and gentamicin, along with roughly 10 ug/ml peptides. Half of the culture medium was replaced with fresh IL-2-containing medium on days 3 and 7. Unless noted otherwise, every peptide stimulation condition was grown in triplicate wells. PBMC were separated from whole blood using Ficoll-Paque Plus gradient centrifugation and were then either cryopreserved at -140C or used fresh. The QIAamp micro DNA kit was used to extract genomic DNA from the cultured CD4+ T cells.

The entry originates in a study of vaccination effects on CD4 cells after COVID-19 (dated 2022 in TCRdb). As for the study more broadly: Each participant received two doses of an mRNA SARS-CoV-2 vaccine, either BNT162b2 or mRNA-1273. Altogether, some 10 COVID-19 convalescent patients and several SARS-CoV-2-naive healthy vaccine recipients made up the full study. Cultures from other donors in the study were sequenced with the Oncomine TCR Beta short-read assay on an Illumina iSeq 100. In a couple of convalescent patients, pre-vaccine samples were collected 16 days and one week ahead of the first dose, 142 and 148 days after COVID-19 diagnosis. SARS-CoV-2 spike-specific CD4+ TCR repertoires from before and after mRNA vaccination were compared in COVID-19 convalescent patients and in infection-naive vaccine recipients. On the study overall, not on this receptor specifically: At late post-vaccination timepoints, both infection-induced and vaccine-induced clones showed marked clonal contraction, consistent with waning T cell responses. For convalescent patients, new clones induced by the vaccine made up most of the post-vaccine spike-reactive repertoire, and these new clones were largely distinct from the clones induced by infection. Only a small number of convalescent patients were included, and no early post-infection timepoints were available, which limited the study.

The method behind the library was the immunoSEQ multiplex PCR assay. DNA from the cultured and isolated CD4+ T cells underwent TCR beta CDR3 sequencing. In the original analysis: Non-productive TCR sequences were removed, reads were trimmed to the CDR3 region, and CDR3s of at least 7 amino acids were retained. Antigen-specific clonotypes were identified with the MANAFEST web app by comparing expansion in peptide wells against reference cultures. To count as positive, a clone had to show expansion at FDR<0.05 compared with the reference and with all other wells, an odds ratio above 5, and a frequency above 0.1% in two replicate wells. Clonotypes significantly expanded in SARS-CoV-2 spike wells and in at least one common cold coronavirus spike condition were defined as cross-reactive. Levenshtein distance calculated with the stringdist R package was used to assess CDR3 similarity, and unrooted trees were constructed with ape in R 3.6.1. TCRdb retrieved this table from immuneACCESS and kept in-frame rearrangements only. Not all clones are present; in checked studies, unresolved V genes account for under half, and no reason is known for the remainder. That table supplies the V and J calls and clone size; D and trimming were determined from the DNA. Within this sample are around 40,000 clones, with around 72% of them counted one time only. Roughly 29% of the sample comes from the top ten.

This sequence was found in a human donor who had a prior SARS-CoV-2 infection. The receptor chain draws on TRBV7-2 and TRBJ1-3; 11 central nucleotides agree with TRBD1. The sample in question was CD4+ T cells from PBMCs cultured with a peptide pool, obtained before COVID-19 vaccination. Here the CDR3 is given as CASSPWTGGSGNTIYF. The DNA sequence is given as TGTGCCAGCAGCCCCTGGACAGGGGGCAGTGGAAACACCATATATTTT. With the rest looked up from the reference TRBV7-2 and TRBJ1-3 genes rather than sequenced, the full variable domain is GAGVSQSPSNKVTEKGKDVELRCDPISGHTALYWYRQSLGQGLEFLIYFQGNSAPDKSGLPSDRFSAERTGGSVSTLTIQRTQQEDSAVYLCASSPWTGGSGNTIYFGEGSWLTVV.